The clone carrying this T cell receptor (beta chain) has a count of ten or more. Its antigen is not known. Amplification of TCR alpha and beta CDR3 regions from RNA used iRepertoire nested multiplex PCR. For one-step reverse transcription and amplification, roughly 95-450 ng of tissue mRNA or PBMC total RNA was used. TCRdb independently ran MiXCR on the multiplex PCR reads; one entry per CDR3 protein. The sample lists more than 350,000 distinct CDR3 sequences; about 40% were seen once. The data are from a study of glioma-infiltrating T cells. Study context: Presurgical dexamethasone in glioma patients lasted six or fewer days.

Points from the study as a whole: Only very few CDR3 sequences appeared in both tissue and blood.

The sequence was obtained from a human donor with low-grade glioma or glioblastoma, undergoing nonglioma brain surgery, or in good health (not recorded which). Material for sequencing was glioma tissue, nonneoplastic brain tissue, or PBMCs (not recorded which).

The CDR3 nucleotides read TGTGCCAGCACCCCAGGGGGGGCGGAATCTCTCTACAATGAGCAGTTCTTC. This gives the protein CASTPGGAESLYNEQFF. The chain employs TRBV6-2 or TRBV6-3 and TRBJ2-1; D possibly uses TRBD1 or TRBD2 (7 bases each). With 7 bases removed from V and 3 bases from J, the gap between germline ends came to 22 bases. The CDR3 has 17 residues. CDR1 MNHEY and CDR2 SVGEGT come from the germline V gene.